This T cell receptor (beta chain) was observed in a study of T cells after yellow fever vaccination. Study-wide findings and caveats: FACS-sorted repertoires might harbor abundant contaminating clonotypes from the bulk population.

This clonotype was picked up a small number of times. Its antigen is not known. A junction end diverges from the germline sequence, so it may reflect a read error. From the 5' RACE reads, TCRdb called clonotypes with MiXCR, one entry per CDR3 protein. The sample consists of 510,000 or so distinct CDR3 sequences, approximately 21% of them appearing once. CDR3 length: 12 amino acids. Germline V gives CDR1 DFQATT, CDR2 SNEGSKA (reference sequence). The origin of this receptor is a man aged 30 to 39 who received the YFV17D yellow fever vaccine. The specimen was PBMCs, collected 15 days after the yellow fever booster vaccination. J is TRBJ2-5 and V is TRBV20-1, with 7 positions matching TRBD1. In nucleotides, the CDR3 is TGCAGTGCTGGAGACAGGGCTGAGACCCAGTACTTC. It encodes CSAGDRAETQYF.